This TCR beta chain came from a study of shared clonotypes between healthy human individuals. Study results and caveats: Sequencing depth was expected to affect clonotype sharing among donors. Naive subsets typically showed greater estimated richness than memory subsets.

With 2 bases clipped from V and 6 bases from J, the junction kept 5 bases outside the gene matches. CDR1 and CDR2 (germline): MDHEN, SYDVKM. The CDR3 sequence is 14 residues long. Sequencing used immunoSEQ multiplex PCR; TCRdb keeps in-frame clones, though not all of them. The sample records some 2,100,000 clones, 90% to 97% being singletons. About this clone itself: Its antigen remains unknown.

Sequencing used naive CD4+ T cells sorted from blood. Subset in this sample: CD45RA+ positively selected. This chain joins TRBV28 and TRBJ2-7, with 9 positions matching TRBD1. This clonotype was sampled from a young man in good health. The CDR3 protein is CASSLVGQGLEQYF. CDR3 nucleotides: TGTGCCAGCAGTTTAGTGGGACAGGGTCTCGAGCAGTACTTC.